The entry below describes one T cell receptor beta chain. What it recognizes is unknown. These data come from a study of T cell responses to AZD1222 COVID-19 vaccine. Study results and caveats: Possibly, clonal diversity was underestimated; donors were largely white British and included more females. Reports indicate that nearly half of spike-specific TCRs are directed at unmutated variant regions. An increase in Spike-specific TCR breadth and depth was observed after two AZD1222 doses. Vaccine-related CD4 TCRs covered spike, predominating at 160-218 and 743-854.

The assay was immunoSEQ multiplex PCR, and TCRdb's table has in-frame clones only and misses some. Of 95,000 to 100,000 clones listed, roughly 87% are singletons. The TCR comes from an adult in good health. The material sequenced was peripheral blood, taken on day 0 of AZD1222 vaccination.

CDR3 DNA: TGTGCCAGCAGCCCAGGCGGGGAGGCCTCCTACGAGCAGTACTTC. It codes for CASSPGGEASYEQYF. The genes are TRBV7-7 and TRBJ2-7, with D perhaps TRBD2 (6 bases). V lost 5 bases, J lost 0 bases, and 14 bases lay in between. This CDR3 spans 15 amino acids. Germline CDR1 reads SSHAT; CDR2 reads FNYEAQ (reference sequence).